This TCR beta chain was sequenced for a study of sequential checkpoint blockade in melanoma. Measured with immunoSEQ multiplex PCR; TCRdb has only the in-frame clones, and not every one. The sample includes fewer than 11,000 clones, 55% to 85% seen only once; the top ten take 36%. This CDR3 comprises 15 residues. Trimming cost V 4 bases and J 4 bases; bases outside gene matches: 8. In germline, CDR1 is SGHDT, CDR2 YYEEEE. The treatment was: randomized to nivolumab then ipilimumab (arm A) or the reverse (arm B). Sample: CD8+ T cells sorted from blood (inferred from file names), taken from a patient given nivolumab and ipilimumab in sequence. The chain is built from TRBV5-6 and TRBJ2-7; 10 nucleotides agree with TRBD1. The source is a human donor with melanoma. The CDR3 loop is CASSSPGTGVYEQYF. The CDR3 DNA reads TGTGCCAGCAGCAGTCCCGGGACAGGGGTATACGAGCAGTACTTC. Variable domain in full (rest from reference TRBV5-6 and TRBJ2-7): DAGVTQSPTHLIKTRGQQVTLRCSPKSGHDTVSWYQQALGQGPQFIFQYYEEEERQRGNFPDRFSGHQFPNYSSELNVNALLLGDSALYLCASSSPGTGVYEQYFGPGTRLTVT.